The clone carrying this T cell receptor (beta chain) was detected many times. The TCRbeta library was prepared with unique molecular identifiers. TCRdb fed the PCR reads into MiXCR, producing one record per CDR3 protein. This table holds around 410,000 distinct CDR3 sequences, roughly 11% found once. This sample was included in a study of T-cell reconstitution after alpha-beta-depleted transplantation in children. Germline V gene sequence: CDR1 MNHEY, CDR2 SMNVEV (reference sequence). The CDR3 consists of 13 residues. Trimming removed 2 bases at V and 6 bases at J, with 10 bases between. Sequenced material: PBMCs from the stem cell graft donor, taken from the stem cell graft. The V and J genes are TRBV27 and TRBJ1-2; no firm D call. This TCR came from a human donor who donated a stem cell graft to a child with acute myeloid leukemia. Written as DNA, the CDR3 is TGTGCCAGCAGTTTAGACTTTTTTCATGGCTACACCTTC. Protein: CASSLDFFHGYTF.